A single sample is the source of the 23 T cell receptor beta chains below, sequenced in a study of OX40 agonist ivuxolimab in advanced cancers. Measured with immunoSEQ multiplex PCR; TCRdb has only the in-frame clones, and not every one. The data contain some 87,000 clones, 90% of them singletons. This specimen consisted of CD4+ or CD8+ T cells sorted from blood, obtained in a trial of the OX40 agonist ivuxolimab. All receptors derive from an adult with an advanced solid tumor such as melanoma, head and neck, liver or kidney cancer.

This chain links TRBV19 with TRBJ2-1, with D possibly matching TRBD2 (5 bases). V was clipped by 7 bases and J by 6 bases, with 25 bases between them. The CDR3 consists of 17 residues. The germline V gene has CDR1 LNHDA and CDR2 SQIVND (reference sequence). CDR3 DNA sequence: TGTGCCAGTACCCAAGGACTCCCCCGGAGCCAGCGCAATGAGCAGTTCTTC. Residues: CASTQGLPRSQRNEQFF. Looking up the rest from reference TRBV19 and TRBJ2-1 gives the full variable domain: DGGITQSPKYLFRKEGQNVTLSCEQNLNHDAMYWYRQDPGQGLRLIYYSQIVNDFQKGDIAEGYSVSREKKESFPLTVTSAQKNPTAFYLCASTQGLPRSQRNEQFFGPGTRLTVL.

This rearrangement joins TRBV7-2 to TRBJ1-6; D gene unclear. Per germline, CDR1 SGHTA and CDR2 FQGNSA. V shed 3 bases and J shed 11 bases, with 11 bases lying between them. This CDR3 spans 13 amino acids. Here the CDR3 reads CASSFSRDAPLHF. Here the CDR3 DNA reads TGTGCCAGCAGCTTTTCTCGAGACGCACCCCTCCACTTT.

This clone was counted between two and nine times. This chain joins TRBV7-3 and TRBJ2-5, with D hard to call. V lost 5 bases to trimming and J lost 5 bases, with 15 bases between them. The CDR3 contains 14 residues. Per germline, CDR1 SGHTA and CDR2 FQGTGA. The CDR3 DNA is TGTGCCAGCAGCCAATGGGCCGGAAGGGAGACCCAGTACTTC. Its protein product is CASSQWAGRETQYF.

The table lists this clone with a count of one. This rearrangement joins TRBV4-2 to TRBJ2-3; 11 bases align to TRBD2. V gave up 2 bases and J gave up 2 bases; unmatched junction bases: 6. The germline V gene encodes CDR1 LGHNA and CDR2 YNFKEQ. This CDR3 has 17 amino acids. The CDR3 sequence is CASSQRGTSGPTDTQYF. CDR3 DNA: TGTGCCAGCAGCCAACGAGGGACTAGCGGACCCACAGATACGCAGTATTTT.

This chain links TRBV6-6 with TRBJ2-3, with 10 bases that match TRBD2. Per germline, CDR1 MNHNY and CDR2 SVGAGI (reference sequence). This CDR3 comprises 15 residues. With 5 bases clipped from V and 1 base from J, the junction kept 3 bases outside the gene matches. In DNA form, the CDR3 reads TGTGCCAGCAGTCCAGCGGGAGGGGGCACAGATACGCAGTATTTT. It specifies CASSPAGGGTDTQYF.

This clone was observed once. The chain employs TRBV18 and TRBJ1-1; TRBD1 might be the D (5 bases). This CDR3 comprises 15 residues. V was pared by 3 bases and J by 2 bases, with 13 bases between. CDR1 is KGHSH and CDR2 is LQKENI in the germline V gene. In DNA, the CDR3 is TGTGCCAGCTCACCGGGGGGTCGAGAAAACACTGAAGCTTTCTTT. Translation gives CASSPGGRENTEAFF.

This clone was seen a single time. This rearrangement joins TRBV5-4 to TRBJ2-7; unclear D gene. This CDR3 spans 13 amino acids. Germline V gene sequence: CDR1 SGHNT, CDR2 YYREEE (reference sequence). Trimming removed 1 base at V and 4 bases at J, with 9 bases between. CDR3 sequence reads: CASSLTGRYEQYF. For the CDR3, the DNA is TGTGCCAGCAGCTTGACTGGGCGGTACGAGCAGTACTTC.

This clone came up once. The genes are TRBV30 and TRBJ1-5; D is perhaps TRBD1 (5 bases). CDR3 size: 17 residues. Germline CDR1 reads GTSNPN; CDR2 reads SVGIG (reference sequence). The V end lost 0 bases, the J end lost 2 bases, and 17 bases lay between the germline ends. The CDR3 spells CAWSVLTGGVGNQPQHF. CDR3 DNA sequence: TGTGCCTGGAGTGTATTAACAGGTGGGGTTGGCAATCAGCCCCAGCATTTT.

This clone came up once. The CDR3 DNA is TGTGCCAGCAGCCTTCTGACAGGGGAGATGGGTCAGCCCCAGCATTTT. Amino acids: CASSLLTGEMGQPQHF. The J gene is TRBJ1-5, the V gene TRBV7-6, with 8 bases aligning to TRBD1. Losses at the gene ends were 5 bases for V and 6 bases for J; bases not matched to a gene: 12. The CDR3 has 16 residues. CDR1 and CDR2 (germline): SGHVS, FNYEAQ.

Here the CDR3 DNA reads TGTGCCAGCAGTAAGTGGACAGGTTCGGGCTATGGCTACACCTTC. The encoded protein is CASSKWTGSGYGYTF. The chain uses TRBV6-5 and TRBJ1-2, with 7 nucleotides matching TRBD1. The J segment lost 4 bases and the V segment lost 5 bases, leaving 10 bases of the junction unmatched. This CDR3 contains 15 residues. Germline V gives CDR1 MNHEY, CDR2 SVGAGI.

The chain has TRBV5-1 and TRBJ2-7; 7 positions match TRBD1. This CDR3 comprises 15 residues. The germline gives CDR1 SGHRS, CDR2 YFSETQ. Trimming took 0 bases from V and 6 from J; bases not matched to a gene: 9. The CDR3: CASSLGQGSASEQYF. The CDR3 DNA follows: TGCGCCAGCAGCTTGGGACAGGGTTCGGCGTCCGAGCAGTACTTC.

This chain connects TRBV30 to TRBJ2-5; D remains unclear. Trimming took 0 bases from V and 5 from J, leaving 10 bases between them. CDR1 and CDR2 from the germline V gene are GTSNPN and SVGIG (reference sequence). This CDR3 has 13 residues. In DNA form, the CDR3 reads TGTGCCTGGAGTGTAGGTGAGGTGGAGACCCAGTACTTC. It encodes CAWSVGEVETQYF.

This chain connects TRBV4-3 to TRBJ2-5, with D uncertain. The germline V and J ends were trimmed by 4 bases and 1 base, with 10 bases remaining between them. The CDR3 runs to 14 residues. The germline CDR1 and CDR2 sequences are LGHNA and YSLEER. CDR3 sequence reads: CASSPSWSQETQYF. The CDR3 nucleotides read TGCGCCAGCAGCCCGTCCTGGTCCCAAGAGACCCAGTACTTC.

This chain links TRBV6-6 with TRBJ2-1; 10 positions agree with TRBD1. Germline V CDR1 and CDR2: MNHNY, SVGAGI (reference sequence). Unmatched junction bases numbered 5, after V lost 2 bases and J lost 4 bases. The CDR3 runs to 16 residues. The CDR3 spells CASSYARDRGYNEQFF. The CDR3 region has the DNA TGTGCCAGCAGTTACGCCCGGGACAGGGGATACAATGAGCAGTTCTTC.

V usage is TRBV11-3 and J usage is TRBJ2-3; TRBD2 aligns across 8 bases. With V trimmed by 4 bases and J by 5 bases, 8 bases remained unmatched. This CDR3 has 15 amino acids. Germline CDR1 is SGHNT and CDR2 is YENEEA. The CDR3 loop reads CASSSLASGQDTQYF. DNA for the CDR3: TGTGCCAGCAGCTCCTTGGCTAGCGGGCAAGATACGCAGTATTTT.

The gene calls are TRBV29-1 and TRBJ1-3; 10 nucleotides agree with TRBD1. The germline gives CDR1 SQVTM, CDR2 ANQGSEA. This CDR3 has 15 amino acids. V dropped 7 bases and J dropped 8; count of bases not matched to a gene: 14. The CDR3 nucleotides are TGCAGCGGCGGGCACCCGGACAGGGGGGTGGACACCATATATTTT. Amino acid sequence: CSGGHPDRGVDTIYF.

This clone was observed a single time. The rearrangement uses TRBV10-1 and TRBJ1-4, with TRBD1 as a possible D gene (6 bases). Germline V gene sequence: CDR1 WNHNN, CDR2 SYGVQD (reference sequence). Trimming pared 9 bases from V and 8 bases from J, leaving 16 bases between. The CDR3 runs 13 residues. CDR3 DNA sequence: TGCGCCAGTGGAGTGGGGGCGGGAGAAAAACTGTTTTTT. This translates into CASGVGAGEKLFF.

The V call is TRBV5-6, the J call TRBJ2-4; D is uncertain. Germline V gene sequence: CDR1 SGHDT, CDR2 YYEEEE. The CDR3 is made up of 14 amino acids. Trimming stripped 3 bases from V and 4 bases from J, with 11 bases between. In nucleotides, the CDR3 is TGTGCCAGCAGCTCCCCGAGGATGAAAAACATTCAGTACTTC. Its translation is CASSSPRMKNIQYF.

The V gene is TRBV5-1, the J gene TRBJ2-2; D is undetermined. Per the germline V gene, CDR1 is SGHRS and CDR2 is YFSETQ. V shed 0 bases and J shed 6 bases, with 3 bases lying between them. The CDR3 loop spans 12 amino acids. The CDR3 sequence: CASSLDSGELFF. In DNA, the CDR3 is TGCGCCAGCAGCTTGGACTCCGGGGAGCTGTTTTTT. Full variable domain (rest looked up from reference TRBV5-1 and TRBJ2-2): KAGVTQTPRYLIKTRGQQVTLSCSPISGHRSVSWYQQTPGQGLQFLFEYFSETQRNKGNFPGRFSGRQFSNSRSEMNVSTLELGDSALYLCASSLDSGELFFGEGSRLTVL.

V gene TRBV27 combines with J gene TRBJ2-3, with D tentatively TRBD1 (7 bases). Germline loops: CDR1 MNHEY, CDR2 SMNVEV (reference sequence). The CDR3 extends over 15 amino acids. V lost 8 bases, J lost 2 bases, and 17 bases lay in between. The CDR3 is CASVNRRGLTDTQYF. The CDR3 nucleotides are TGTGCCAGCGTCAATAGGAGGGGGCTCACAGATACGCAGTATTTT.

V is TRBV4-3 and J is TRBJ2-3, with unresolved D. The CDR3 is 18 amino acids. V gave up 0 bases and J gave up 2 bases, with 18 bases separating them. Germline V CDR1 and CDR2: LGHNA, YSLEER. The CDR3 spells CASSQDGLQGNPTDTQYF. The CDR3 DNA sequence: TGCGCCAGCAGCCAAGATGGGTTACAAGGAAATCCCACAGATACGCAGTATTTT.

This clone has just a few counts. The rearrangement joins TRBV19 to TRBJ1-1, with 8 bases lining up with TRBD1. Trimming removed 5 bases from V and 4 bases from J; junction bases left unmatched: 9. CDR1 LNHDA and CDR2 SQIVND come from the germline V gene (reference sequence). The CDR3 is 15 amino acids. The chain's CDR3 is CASSGGGQGRTEAFF. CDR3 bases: TGTGCCAGTAGTGGGGGTGGACAGGGACGCACTGAAGCTTTCTTT.

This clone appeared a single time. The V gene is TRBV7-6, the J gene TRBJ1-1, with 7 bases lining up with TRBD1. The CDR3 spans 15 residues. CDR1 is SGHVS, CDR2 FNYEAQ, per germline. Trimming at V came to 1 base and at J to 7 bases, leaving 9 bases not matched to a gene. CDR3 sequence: CASSLGHSGGDEAFF. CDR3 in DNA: TGTGCCAGCAGCTTAGGCCACTCAGGGGGTGATGAAGCTTTCTTT.